These 12 T cell receptor beta chains came from one sample sequenced in a study of T cell repertoires in cytomegalovirus infection. Which antigens these TCRs recognize remains unknown. TCRdb processed the reads anew with MiXCR; each CDR3 protein has one entry. In the table there are about 310,000 distinct CDR3 sequences, around 25% of which are singletons. This specimen was cultured PBMCs, taken from culture after CMV antigen stimulation. The receptors originated from a human donor in good health (CMV status not recorded). Some clones in this sample may be carry-over from other donors' samples.

This clonotype has just a few counts. The V call is TRBV2, the J call TRBJ2-1; 7 bases map to TRBD2. This CDR3 is 15 amino acids long. V shed 6 bases, J shed 4 bases, and the junction held 9 bases outside the gene matches. CDR1 is SNHLY, CDR2 FYNNEI, per germline. This CDR3 reads CASRERDGPYNEQFF. The CDR3 DNA reads as TGTGCCAGCAGGGAGCGGGACGGTCCATACAATGAGCAGTTCTTC.

This clonotype was detected many times. This rearrangement joins TRBV7-2 to TRBJ2-3, with D possibly matching TRBD1 (6 bases). Germline V lookup: CDR1 SGHTA, CDR2 FQGNSA. V was trimmed by 1 base and J by 3 bases, leaving 14 bases between them. The CDR3 extends over 16 amino acids. The CDR3 nucleotides read TGTGCCAGCAGCTTAGGCCAAAGGGGGTTGACAGATACGCAGTATTTT. Its protein product is CASSLGQRGLTDTQYF.

As concerns this clonotype: A much larger clone differs from this one at a single base, so this may be a read error. This chain joins TRBV9 and TRBJ1-3; TRBD1 is a possible D gene (5 bases). Germline V gives CDR1 SGDLS, CDR2 YYNGEE. There are 15 residues in the CDR3. The CDR3 region has the DNA TGTGCCAGCAGCGCACAGGAGTTCTCTGGAAACACCACATATTTT. Protein: CASSAQEFSGNTTYF.

The chain links TRBV27 to TRBJ2-1, with 14 bases that match TRBD2. The germline V gene encodes CDR1 MNHEY and CDR2 SMNVEV (reference sequence). This CDR3 is built from 18 residues. The V gene end was trimmed by 4 bases and the J gene end by 5 bases; junction bases not matched to a gene: 10. The chain's CDR3 is CASSSIRTSGRTHNEQFF. In DNA form, the CDR3 reads TGTGCCAGCAGTTCTATCAGGACTAGCGGGAGGACCCACAATGAGCAGTTCTTC.

This clonotype was detected ten times or more. In nucleotides, the CDR3 is TGTGCCAGCAGCTCGCACTTAGCTCGGACTAGCGGGAGTAATGAGCAGTTCTTC. This encodes CASSSHLARTSGSNEQFF. The V gene is TRBV7-2, the J gene TRBJ2-1, with 13 bases lining up with TRBD2. After removal of 4 bases from V and 7 bases from J, the junction contained 13 bases not matched to a gene. Germline CDR1 and CDR2: SGHTA and FQGNSA. The CDR3 runs to 18 residues.

This clonotype was counted between two and nine times. The chain couples TRBV12-3 or TRBV12-4 to TRBJ2-2, with D tentatively TRBD1 (7 bases). The CDR3 spans 16 residues. Trimming left V 6 bases short and J 4 bases short, with 18 bases between. The CDR3 loop reads CASRLAGGLITGELFF. The CDR3 region has the DNA TGTGCCAGCAGGCTAGCAGGGGGACTTATCACCGGGGAGCTGTTTTTT.

The gene calls are TRBV9 and TRBJ2-7; D may match TRBD1 or TRBD2 (5 bases each). Per the germline V gene, CDR1 is SGDLS and CDR2 is YYNGEE. Trimming left V 0 bases short and J 6 bases short, with 16 bases between. CDR3 length equals 15 residues. The CDR3 protein is CASSVGGNRYGEQYF. CDR3 DNA sequence: TGTGCCAGCAGCGTAGGGGGGAACCGGTATGGCGAGCAGTACTTC. Drawing the rest from reference TRBV9 and TRBJ2-7, the complete variable domain is DSGVTQTPKHLITATGQRVTLRCSPRSGDLSVYWYQQSLDQGLQFLIQYYNGEERAKGNILERFSAQQFPDLHSELNLSSLELGDSALYFCASSVGGNRYGEQYFGPGTRLTVT.

This chain links TRBV12-3 or TRBV12-4 with TRBJ2-7, with D possibly being TRBD2 (6 bases). Trimming removed 11 bases at V and 6 bases at J, with 23 bases between. The CDR3 spans 14 residues. CDR3 bases: TGTGCCCGCGTTGGGGCGGGAATCCGTGGCGAGCAGTACGTC. This sequence encodes CARVGAGIRGEQYV.

The V and J genes are TRBV28 and TRBJ2-7, with TRBD2 matching over 8 bases. V lost 4 bases, J lost 2 bases, and 10 bases stayed unmatched. This CDR3 is 16 amino acids long. Germline V CDR1 and CDR2: MDHEN, SYDVKM. This CDR3 reads CASSSSQTSVTYEQYF. The CDR3 nucleotides read TGTGCCAGCAGTTCCTCCCAGACTAGCGTTACCTACGAGCAGTACTTC.

A few counts support this clonotype. V gene TRBV6-5 combines with J gene TRBJ2-7; 8 bases map to TRBD2. Looked up from germline, CDR1 is MNHEY and CDR2 is SVGAGI. V lost 5 bases to trimming and J lost 11 bases; unmatched junction nucleotides: 17. The CDR3 is made up of 15 amino acids. This CDR3 is CASSPSGAAGVSEYF. The DNA of the CDR3 is TGTGCCAGCAGTCCGAGCGGGGCAGCGGGAGTCTCGGAGTACTTC.

This clonotype has ten or more counts. The chain is built from TRBV7-9 and TRBJ1-3; the match to TRBD1 covers 7 bases. Losses at the gene ends were 0 bases for V and 4 bases for J; bases not matched to a gene: 9. The V gene's germline CDR1 is SEHNR and CDR2 FQNEAQ (reference sequence). CDR3 size: 17 residues. CDR3 sequence: CASSLARDRAYGNTIYF. Here the CDR3 DNA reads TGTGCCAGCAGCTTAGCCAGAGACAGGGCCTACGGAAACACCATATATTTT.

This clonotype has at least ten counts. The V gene is TRBV7-2, the J gene TRBJ1-4; 9 bases fit TRBD1. The CDR3 sequence is 15 residues long. Germline V lookup: CDR1 SGHTA, CDR2 FQGNSA. The J segment lost 9 bases and the V segment lost 5 bases, leaving 10 bases of the junction unmatched. CDR3 bases: TGTGCCAGCAGCCCCACCTCACAGGGGGCGAAAAAACTGTTTTTT. Its translation: CASSPTSQGAKKLFF.